This T cell receptor (beta chain) was sequenced in a study of PD-1 blockade in classical Hodgkin lymphoma. Study context: A 3 mg/kg intravenous dose of nivolumab was received by patients every 2 weeks. Overall study results and limits: Only CD4+ TCR diversity, not CD8+, had risen significantly by C4D1. Individuals who commenced nivolumab within less than 1 year of ASCT were excluded. Whoever responded completely had baseline diversity much like that seen in newly diagnosed patients.

In the case of this clone: Its specificity is unknown.

Each patient experienced a relapse that followed autologous stem cell transplantation, and brentuximab vedotin exposure varied. The assay was immunoSEQ multiplex PCR, and TCRdb's table has in-frame clones only and misses some. The sample shows about 97,000 clones, over 80% of them seen only once. This CDR3 region has 12 residues. Germline V gives CDR1 SQVTM, CDR2 ANQGSEA. This specimen consisted of peripheral blood mononuclear cells (PBMCs), obtained at baseline. This TCR came from a human donor with classical Hodgkin lymphoma. The rearrangement links TRBV29-1 to TRBJ1-4, with unresolved D. For the CDR3, the DNA is TGCAGTGCCGGGAGATCTAATGAAAAACTGTTTTTT. Translating gives CSAGRSNEKLFF.